These 22 T cell receptor beta chains were sequenced from one sample in a study of T cell responses to AZD1222 COVID-19 vaccine. Assay: immunoSEQ multiplex PCR; the TCRdb copy retains only in-frame clones and omits some. The sample records approximately 71,000 clones, about three quarters being singletons. The source material was peripheral blood, sampled on day 0 of AZD1222 vaccination. The receptors stem from an adult in good health.

This clone was seen only a few times. This chain connects TRBV30 to TRBJ2-2; tentative D call: TRBD1 (5 bases). The V gene's germline CDR1 is GTSNPN and CDR2 SVGIG (reference sequence). The CDR3 extends over 14 amino acids. V lost 8 bases to trimming and J lost 1 base, with 14 bases between them. Here the CDR3 DNA reads TGTGCCGTTCAGGGCAGGAGGAACACCGGGGAGCTGTTTTTT. Translating it yields CAVQGRRNTGELFF.

CDR3 region: CASSLVASGEQYF. CDR3 sequence (DNA): TGCGCCAGCAGCTTGGTCGCATCTGGCGAGCAGTACTTC. This rearrangement joins TRBV5-1 to TRBJ2-7; D unresolved. The ends were cut back, 0 bases at V and 6 bases at J, with 10 bases in the middle. This CDR3 is 13 amino acids long. The germline V gene encodes CDR1 SGHRS and CDR2 YFSETQ.

CDR3 coding DNA: TGCGCCAGCAGCCAAGTCTCCGAGTGGGGCACAGATACGCAGTATTTT. It yields the protein CASSQVSEWGTDTQYF. The chain employs TRBV4-3 and TRBJ2-3; D gene ambiguous. The V gene's germline CDR1 is LGHNA and CDR2 YSLEER. The V end lost 1 base, the J end lost 1 base, and 12 bases lay between the germline ends. The CDR3 sequence is 16 residues long.

This clone was detected a few times. The V and J genes are TRBV3-1 (or the pseudogene TRBV3-2) and TRBJ2-7; unclear D gene. The V end was cut by 0 bases, the J end by 0 bases, with 9 bases between. This CDR3 is built from 15 residues. CDR1 and CDR2 from the germline V gene are LGHDT and YNNKEL (reference sequence). CDR3 coding DNA: TGTGCCAGCAGCCAAGATTGGGTCGGCTCCTACGAGCAGTACTTC. It encodes CASSQDWVGSYEQYF.

This clone occurred a few times. CDR3 sequence reads: CASSEQENTEAFF. CDR3 in DNA: TGTGCCAGCAGTGAGCAGGAGAACACTGAAGCTTTCTTT. The gene calls are TRBV6-4 and TRBJ1-1; D remains unclear. CDR1 is MRHNA, CDR2 SNTAGT, per germline. CDR3 length: 13 residues. V shed 3 bases and J shed 1 base, with 6 bases lying between them.

V is TRBV9 and J is TRBJ2-1; TRBD2 agrees at 8 bases. CDR3 size: 15 residues. CDR1 SGDLS and CDR2 YYNGEE come from the germline V gene. The ends lost 5 bases at V and 5 bases at J; junction bases unmatched: 9. Here the CDR3 DNA reads TGTGCCAGCAGTCGGGCGGGGGGTATTAACAATGAGCAGTTCTTC. Protein sequence: CASSRAGGINNEQFF.

CDR3 in amino acids: CSASIQETQYF. CDR3 nucleotides: TGCAGTGCTAGTATCCAAGAGACCCAGTACTTC. The chain uses TRBV20-1 and TRBJ2-5, with unresolved D. The V gene's germline CDR1 is DFQATT and CDR2 SNEGSKA (reference sequence). V was shortened by 3 bases and J by 1 base, with 3 bases between the two germline ends. The CDR3 has 11 amino acids.

The gene calls are TRBV21-1 and TRBJ1-1. TRBV21-1 is a pseudogene segment. The CDR3 is made up of 17 amino acids. The CDR3 DNA reads as TGTGCCAGCTTGGAGGGGCCTAATATTAAAAGGCACACTGAAGCTTTCTTT. Its protein product is CASLEGPNIKRHTEAFF.

The chain links TRBV5-6 to TRBJ2-1, with 12 nucleotides matching TRBD2. The CDR3 contains 14 residues. With V trimmed by 4 bases and J by 7 bases, 3 bases remained unmatched. From germline, CDR1 is SGHDT and CDR2 YYEEEE. The CDR3: CASSPGLAGNEQFF. CDR3 DNA sequence: TGTGCCAGCAGCCCCGGACTAGCGGGGAATGAGCAGTTCTTC.

The CDR3 bases are TGTGCCAGCAGCTCTTTCGGGGGGCGTAATTCACCCCTCCACTTT. Residues: CASSSFGGRNSPLHF. The chain couples TRBV7-2 to TRBJ1-6; D may be TRBD1 (6 bases). The CDR3 is 15 amino acids. In germline, CDR1 is SGHTA, CDR2 FQGNSA. The V end lost 4 bases, the J end lost 6 bases, and 13 bases lay between the germline ends.

The rearrangement links TRBV6-5 to TRBJ1-1; possibly TRBD1 for D (6 bases). Trimming removed 6 bases at V and 9 bases at J, with 20 bases between. Germline V gene lookup returns CDR1 MNHEY and CDR2 SVGAGI. The CDR3 contains 14 residues. The CDR3 region has the DNA TGTGCCAGCAGCATGGGGACAACCGACAATAAAGCTTTCTTT. Translation gives CASSMGTTDNKAFF.

This clone was detected a few times. This chain joins TRBV19 and TRBJ2-1; D unclear. Trimming took off 4 bases at V and 4 bases at J, with 8 bases between the two ends. Germline assignment: CDR1 LNHDA and CDR2 SQIVND (reference sequence). The CDR3 loop spans 13 amino acids. This CDR3 is CASSTLYYNEQFF. The CDR3 nucleotides read TGTGCCAGTAGTACCCTTTATTACAATGAGCAGTTCTTC.

This clone has ten or more counts. V is TRBV5-1 and J is TRBJ2-5; D tentatively reads TRBD1 or TRBD2 (5 bases each). V lost 4 bases, J lost 3 bases, and 13 bases lay in between. The CDR3 extends over 14 amino acids. The germline gives CDR1 SGHRS, CDR2 YFSETQ. Here the CDR3 reads CASSPGTSKETQYF. CDR3 in DNA: TGCGCCAGCAGCCCTGGGACGTCGAAAGAGACCCAGTACTTC. The complete variable domain, with remaining parts taken from reference TRBV5-1 and TRBJ2-5, reads KAGVTQTPRYLIKTRGQQVTLSCSPISGHRSVSWYQQTPGQGLQFLFEYFSETQRNKGNFPGRFSGRQFSNSRSEMNVSTLELGDSALYLCASSPGTSKETQYFGPGTRLLVL.

This clone occurred a few times. The rearrangement joins TRBV19 to TRBJ2-3; maybe TRBD2 (5 bases). Germline V gene data show CDR1 as LNHDA and CDR2 as SQIVND (reference sequence). Trimming took off 0 bases at V and 6 bases at J, with 19 bases between the two ends. The CDR3 runs to 17 residues. CDR3 in DNA: TGTGCCAGTAGTATAGATCTTCCAGCGGCCGCGATGGATACGCAGTATTTT. Amino acid sequence: CASSIDLPAAAMDTQYF.

This chain connects TRBV5-1 to TRBJ1-1; 8 bases align to TRBD1. The CDR3 has 15 residues. Looked up from germline, CDR1 is SGHRS and CDR2 is YFSETQ. The junction had 1 base not matched to a gene; V was cut back by 0 bases and J by 0 bases. CDR3 bases: TGCGCCAGCAGCTTGGAGACAGGGGTGAACACTGAAGCTTTCTTT. Protein sequence: CASSLETGVNTEAFF.

The chain couples TRBV5-6 to TRBJ1-2; a weak D match, TRBD1 (6 bases). Germline CDR1 is SGHDT and CDR2 is YYEEEE. The CDR3 spans 13 residues. V was trimmed by 4 bases and J by 8 bases, leaving 15 bases between them. CDR3 sequence: CASSTSGVGGYTF. In nucleotides, the CDR3 is TGTGCCAGCAGCACCTCAGGGGTAGGGGGCTACACCTTC.

The chain joins TRBV6-1 to TRBJ1-4; 7 bases are a match to TRBD1. V dropped 1 base and J dropped 4; count of bases not matched to a gene: 9. Germline CDR1 and CDR2: MNHNS and SASEGT. The CDR3 loop spans 17 amino acids. The CDR3 nucleotides are TGTGCCAGCAGTGAAGATATGGGGACAGACCTTAATGAAAAACTGTTTTTT. Amino acid sequence: CASSEDMGTDLNEKLFF.

The CDR3 is CASSLDGTATSTDTQYF. The CDR3, as DNA: TGCGCCAGCAGCTTGGATGGGACAGCCACTAGCACAGATACGCAGTATTTT. The chain uses TRBV5-1 and TRBJ2-3; 7 bases fit TRBD1. The ends lost 0 bases at V and 0 bases at J; junction bases unmatched: 7. Germline lookup yields CDR1 SGHRS and CDR2 YFSETQ. The CDR3 length is 17 residues. The variable domain in full, completed from reference TRBV5-1 and TRBJ2-3, reads KAGVTQTPRYLIKTRGQQVTLSCSPISGHRSVSWYQQTPGQGLQFLFEYFSETQRNKGNFPGRFSGRQFSNSRSEMNVSTLELGDSALYLCASSLDGTATSTDTQYFGPGTRLTVL.

J is TRBJ2-7 and V is TRBV4-1; maybe TRBD1 (8 bases). The CDR3 length is 15 residues. V was pared by 1 base and J by 7 bases, with 17 bases between. Germline-derived CDR1 and CDR2 are MGHRA and YSYEKL. The CDR3 sequence is CASSQVANRGGEQYF. DNA for the CDR3: TGCGCCAGCAGCCAAGTGGCGAACAGGGGGGGGGAGCAGTACTTC.

V is TRBV7-9 and J is TRBJ1-1; 11 positions match TRBD1. Germline CDR1 reads SEHNR; CDR2 reads FQNEAQ (reference sequence). V lost 5 bases to trimming and J lost 7 bases; unmatched junction nucleotides: 6. This CDR3 comprises 14 residues. The chain's CDR3 is CASSPPGQGVEAFF. DNA for the CDR3: TGTGCCAGCAGCCCCCCGGGACAGGGGGTTGAAGCTTTCTTT. The full variable domain, completed using reference TRBV7-9 and TRBJ1-1, is DTGVSQNPRHKITKRGQNVTFRCDPISEHNRLYWYRQTLGQGPEFLTYFQNEAQLEKSRLLSDRFSAERPKGSFSTLEIQRTEQGDSAMYLCASSPPGQGVEAFFGQGTRLTVV.

This clone has only one observation. The V call is TRBV6-6, the J call TRBJ2-5; D possibly corresponds to TRBD1 (6 bases). Per the germline V gene, CDR1 is MNHNY and CDR2 is SVGAGI (reference sequence). This CDR3 region has 14 residues. V gave up 2 bases and J gave up 2 bases, with 9 bases separating them. The CDR3 is CASSYPGQQETQYF. In DNA, the CDR3 is TGTGCCAGCAGTTACCCGGGACAACAAGAGACCCAGTACTTC.

The rearrangement joins TRBV5-6 to TRBJ1-2; possibly TRBD1 for D (5 bases). This CDR3 spans 12 amino acids. In germline, CDR1 is SGHDT, CDR2 YYEEEE. Trimming pared 0 bases from V and 7 bases from J, leaving 7 bases between. The CDR3 loop reads CASSLVRAGYTF. CDR3 bases: TGTGCCAGCAGCTTGGTCAGGGCTGGCTACACCTTC.